Detailed here is one TCR beta chain. Its antigen remains undetermined. One base away there is no much larger clone; base qualities are not given. Each collaborating institution followed its own protocols to collect whole blood in K2EDTA tubes. Collaborator samples were shipped for TCRbeta analysis as frozen whole blood, isolated PBMCs, or DNA extracted from either sample type. TCRbeta CDR3 regions were amplified from genomic DNA by means of the immunoSEQ Assay, a bias-controlled multiplex PCR. From the authors' description of their analysis: The number of nucleated cells in each sample was estimated by amplification of reference gene primers within the assay. Sequence reads were collapsed and filtered to measure the absolute abundance of every unique TCRbeta CDR3 rearrangement. Productive Simpson clonality was computed per sample as the square root of Simpson's diversity index over productive rearrangements. Here the immuneACCESS table is served through TCRdb, limited to in-frame sequences with V and J called. Missing clones are a known gap in these copies; in checked studies unresolved V genes cover under half, and the rest lacks a known reason. The D gene and trimming were derived from the DNA, and the V and J assignments and clone size from that table. This sample lists about 60,000 clones; around 90% were detected once. The top ten clones comprise approximately 4.3% of the sample.

From cysteine to phenylalanine, the CDR3 is 15 amino acids long. Only the CDR3 DNA is retained, 45 bases long and in frame from the first base. V has 3 bases trimmed and J has 4 bases trimmed; junction bases matching no gene number 7. CDR1 SGHRS and CDR2 YFSETQ are derived from the germline V gene. The data belong to a study of blood T cell repertoires in COVID-19 (dated by TCRdb to the early 2020s). For the wider study: Samples covering the acute and convalescent phases of COVID-19 were provided by collaborators in the United States, Italy and Spain. Subjects who had been exposed to COVID-19, were actively infected with it, or had recovered from it provided the deeply sampled blood TCRbeta repertoires that made up the dataset. The prospective study material was composed of cDNA or gDNA derived from T cells, B-cell-depleted T cells, or PBMCs. Samples were obtained from the ongoing ImmuneRACE study (first 160 participants) and from over 1,000 subjects provided by 6 global collaborators. Where HLA class I and class II types were available, the types were taken from metadata supplied by the sample provider, not from assay-based typing. Sample metadata almost always included a de-identified subject ID, COVID-19 status, age in years and sex. A freely available public database, intended as a resource for researchers studying the immune response to SARS-CoV-2, is where the repertoires were released.

Paper-wide results and their limitations: The quantity of clinical and demographic metadata differed by source and by participant and was supplied without curation.

The sequence derives from a man in his sixties with acute or convalescent COVID-19. The specimen sequenced was peripheral blood. The chain uses TRBV5-1 and TRBJ2-1, and 7 junction bases match TRBD1. The encoded CDR3 is CASSSQGPKYNEQFF. At the DNA level, the sequence is TGCGCCAGCAGCTCACAGGGGCCCAAATACAATGAGCAGTTCTTC. Outside the CDR3, residues come from the reference TRBV5-1 and TRBJ2-1 proteins, so the full variable domain is: KAGVTQTPRYLIKTRGQQVTLSCSPISGHRSVSWYQQTPGQGLQFLFEYFSETQRNKGNFPGRFSGRQFSNSRSEMNVSTLELGDSALYLCASSSQGPKYNEQFFGPGTRLTVL.